A single sample is the source of the 11 T cell receptor beta chains below, sequenced in a study of cytomegalovirus exposure and HLA in healthy donors. With 60 Vbeta and 13 Jbeta primers, the PCR was carried out. Assay used: immunoSEQ multiplex PCR; TCRdb lists only in-frame clones, some missing. The sample totals around 39,000 clones. Sequences were obtained from PBMCs. The receptor set was obtained from a male donor in good health and CMV-seronegative.

V usage is TRBV7-6 and J usage is TRBJ2-5, with D tentatively TRBD2 (5 bases). Trimming took 4 bases from V and 1 from J, leaving 13 bases between them. Germline CDR1 SGHVS, CDR2 FNYEAQ. The CDR3 spans 15 residues. Here the CDR3 DNA reads TGTGCCAGCAGCTCCGAGGGCAGGCGCCAAGAGACCCAGTACTTC. Its protein is CASSSEGRRQETQYF.

CDR3 amino acids: CASSLGRTGTGGETQYF. The CDR3 DNA sequence: TGTGCCAGCAGCTTAGGCCGGACTGGGACAGGAGGAGAGACCCAGTACTTC. The chain joins TRBV11-2 to TRBJ2-5, with 8 bases that match TRBD1. CDR3 length: 17 amino acids. From germline, CDR1 is SGHAT and CDR2 FQNNGV. The J segment lost 4 bases and the V segment lost 1 base, leaving 11 bases of the junction unmatched.

The J gene is TRBJ2-3, the V gene TRBV14; D might be TRBD2 (5 bases). The CDR3 covers 12 residues. Germline CDR1 SGHDN, CDR2 FVKESK. V dropped 4 bases and J dropped 3 bases, with 5 bases sitting between them. The CDR3 coding sequence is TGTGCCAGCAGCCGAGGGACAGATACGCAGTATTTT. It codes for CASSRGTDTQYF.

This rearrangement joins TRBV5-4 to TRBJ1-2, with 9 bases aligning to TRBD1. The CDR3 runs to 14 residues. Unmatched junction bases numbered 5, after V lost 1 base and J lost 7 bases. Per germline, CDR1 SGHNT and CDR2 YYREEE (reference sequence). CDR3 sequence (DNA): TGTGCCAGCAGCTTGAGGACAGGGGCGGGTGGCTACACCTTC. Its translation: CASSLRTGAGGYTF.

The chain combines TRBV5-6 with TRBJ2-5; tentative D call: TRBD1 (6 bases). This CDR3 contains 14 residues. With 5 bases removed from V and 5 bases from J, the gap between germline ends came to 16 bases. Germline V gives CDR1 SGHDT, CDR2 YYEEEE. CDR3 sequence: CASRKGHLGETQYF. The CDR3 bases are TGTGCCAGCAGAAAGGGACACTTGGGGGAGACCCAGTACTTC. Filled out from reference TRBV5-6 and TRBJ2-5, the complete variable domain reads DAGVTQSPTHLIKTRGQQVTLRCSPKSGHDTVSWYQQALGQGPQFIFQYYEEEERQRGNFPDRFSGHQFPNYSSELNVNALLLGDSALYLCASRKGHLGETQYFGPGTRLLVL.

CDR3 nucleotide sequence: TGTGCCAGCAGCTCTAGCGGGGCCGGCTCCTACAATGAGCAGTTCTTC. Encoded protein: CASSSSGAGSYNEQFF. The rearrangement joins TRBV6-4 to TRBJ2-1, with 9 bases fitting TRBD2. The CDR3 contains 16 residues. The V segment lost 6 bases and the J segment 0 bases; nucleotides outside the gene matches: 6. The germline gives CDR1 MRHNA, CDR2 SNTAGT.

The V gene is TRBV7-2, the J gene TRBJ2-4, with D perhaps TRBD1 (6 bases). Germline-derived CDR1 and CDR2 are SGHTA and FQGNSA. The V end lost 5 bases, the J end lost 1 base, and 12 bases lay between the germline ends. This CDR3 region has 15 residues. Here the CDR3 DNA reads TGTGCCAGCAGCAAATTCACAGGGGCCAAAAACATTCAGTACTTC. This codes for CASSKFTGAKNIQYF.

V usage is TRBV11-2 and J usage is TRBJ1-2; 9 nucleotides align to TRBD1. This CDR3 has 13 amino acids. Germline V lookup: CDR1 SGHAT, CDR2 FQNNGV. V lost 5 bases, J lost 10 bases, and 8 bases stayed unmatched. For the CDR3, the DNA is TGTGCCAGCAGCCCCGGGACAGGGAGTGTCTACACCTTC. This sequence encodes CASSPGTGSVYTF.

The rearrangement uses TRBV6-1 and TRBJ1-5; 8 positions match TRBD1. The CDR3 has 16 amino acids. Germline V lookup: CDR1 MNHNS, CDR2 SASEGT. The J segment lost 6 bases and the V segment lost 2 bases, leaving 9 bases of the junction unmatched. CDR3: CASSESDRGLSQPQHF. The DNA of the CDR3 is TGTGCCAGCAGTGAATCAGACAGGGGATTGAGTCAGCCCCAGCATTTT.

Regarding this clone: One end of the junction fails to match germline, which may point to a read error. Additional DNA sequences in this sample encode the identical CDR3. The genes are TRBV5-1 and TRBJ1-6; D unclear. Germline-derived CDR1 and CDR2 are SGHRS and YFSETQ. CDR3 length equals 16 residues. CDR3 nucleotides: TGCGCCAGCAGCTTGGACGGGAGCTCCTATAATTCGCCCCTCCACTTT. The encoded protein is CASSLDGSSYNSPLHF. Filled out from reference TRBV5-1 and TRBJ1-6, the complete variable domain reads KAGVTQTPRYLIKTRGQQVTLSCSPISGHRSVSWYQQTPGQGLQFLFEYFSETQRNKGNFPGRFSGRQFSNSRSEMNVSTLELGDSALYLCASSLDGSSYNSPLHFGNGTRLTVT.

V gene TRBV15 combines with J gene TRBJ1-1; TRBD1 matches at 7 bases. The CDR3 runs 14 residues. Germline lookup yields CDR1 LNHNV and CDR2 YYDKDF (reference sequence). V was pared by 4 bases and J by 0 bases, with 2 bases of the junction left unmatched. The CDR3 coding sequence is TGTGCCACCAGCATCGGGACAGTGAACACTGAAGCTTTCTTT. Protein product: CATSIGTVNTEAFF.